Presented here are 29 T cell receptor beta chains from one specimen sequenced in a study of OX40 agonist ivuxolimab in advanced cancers. TCRdb's table, derived via immunoSEQ multiplex PCR, lists solely in-frame clones and lacks some. The sample records about 68,000 clones, around 80% being singletons. Here the sequenced sample was CD4+ or CD8+ T cells sorted from blood, taken in a trial of the OX40 agonist ivuxolimab. These TCRs come from an adult with an advanced solid tumor such as melanoma, head and neck, liver or kidney cancer.

The chain recombines TRBV18 with TRBJ1-4, with no clear D. CDR3 size: 15 residues. Trimming shortened V by 3 bases and J by 6 bases, and 14 bases separated the two germline ends. Germline CDR1 reads KGHSH; CDR2 reads LQKENI. This chain's CDR3 is CASSPEKITYEKLFF. For the CDR3, the DNA is TGTGCCAGCTCACCGGAAAAGATCACGTATGAAAAACTGTTTTTT.

The rearrangement joins TRBV5-1 to TRBJ2-7, with 9 bases lining up with TRBD2. The CDR3 extends over 15 amino acids. J gave up 2 bases and V 1 base, and 4 bases lay outside the gene matches. Germline values: CDR1 SGHRS, CDR2 YFSETQ. CDR3 protein: CASSLTASGTYEQYF. DNA of the CDR3: TGCGCCAGCAGCTTGACGGCTAGCGGGACCTACGAGCAGTACTTC.

The V gene is TRBV27, the J gene TRBJ1-2; perhaps TRBD1 as D (5 bases). The V end was cut by 5 bases, the J end by 1 base, with 20 bases between. CDR3 length: 17 residues. Looked up from germline, CDR1 is MNHEY and CDR2 is SMNVEV (reference sequence). The CDR3 bases are TGTGCCAGCAGTCCATTCCCCACAGGTTTTAGTAACTATGGCTACACCTTC. As protein: CASSPFPTGFSNYGYTF.

This chain connects TRBV18 to TRBJ2-7; unclear D gene. The CDR3 is 10 amino acids. V lost 6 bases and J 10 bases, leaving 10 bases between the germline ends. Germline loops: CDR1 KGHSH, CDR2 LQKENI. The CDR3 nucleotides read TGTGCCAGCTCCGGTGCGGACCAGTACTTC. Its translation is CASSGADQYF.

The rearrangement joins TRBV7-7 to TRBJ2-5, with D perhaps assigned TRBD1 or TRBD2 (8 bases each). The CDR3 has 18 amino acids. The germline V gene has CDR1 SSHAT and CDR2 FNYEAQ (reference sequence). V shed 5 bases and J shed 4 bases, with 26 bases lying between them. The CDR3 protein is CASSQGASGLLGPETQYF. CDR3 DNA: TGTGCCAGCAGCCAGGGGGCTAGCGGGCTCCTGGGGCCAGAGACCCAGTACTTC.

V gene TRBV15 combines with J gene TRBJ1-1, with 7 bases fitting TRBD1. CDR3 size: 14 residues. The germline CDR1 and CDR2 sequences are LNHNV and YYDKDF (reference sequence). The V and J ends lost 4 bases and 1 base, in that order; junction bases with no gene match: 3. The CDR3 is CATSTRDRNTEAFF. The CDR3 DNA reads as TGTGCCACCAGCACCCGGGACAGGAACACTGAAGCTTTCTTT.

This clone was picked up many times. V and J are TRBV19 and TRBJ1-2; no reliable D call. Germline lookup yields CDR1 LNHDA and CDR2 SQIVND (reference sequence). V lost 4 bases to trimming and J lost 3 bases, with 12 bases between them. The CDR3 extends over 14 amino acids. The CDR3 DNA is TGTGCCAGTAGTAATCAACCTTCTCACTATGGCTACACCTTC. It encodes CASSNQPSHYGYTF.

The chain has TRBV7-9 and TRBJ2-2; 10 bases match TRBD2. J gave up 3 bases and V 3 bases, and 7 bases lay outside the gene matches. The CDR3 extends over 17 amino acids. Looked up from germline, CDR1 is SEHNR and CDR2 is FQNEAQ (reference sequence). Written as DNA, the CDR3 is TGTGCCAGCAGCTTTCGAGCGGGAGGGCCGGACACCGGGGAGCTGTTTTTT. Protein product: CASSFRAGGPDTGELFF.

The rearrangement uses TRBV19 and TRBJ2-2, with 7 nucleotides matching TRBD1. The V segment lost 7 bases and the J segment 6 bases; nucleotides outside the gene matches: 17. Germline assignment: CDR1 LNHDA and CDR2 SQIVND (reference sequence). This CDR3 has 17 residues. Here the CDR3 reads CASIPGQLTGGSGELFF. The CDR3 DNA is TGTGCCAGTATCCCGGGACAGCTAACCGGCGGTTCCGGGGAGCTGTTTTTT.

This clone was seen only a few times. The V gene is TRBV19, the J gene TRBJ2-1; D uncertain. There are 15 residues in the CDR3. Germline lookup yields CDR1 LNHDA and CDR2 SQIVND (reference sequence). Trimming stripped 1 base from V and 6 bases from J, with 13 bases between. CDR3 sequence: CASSIGLLDLNEQFF. The CDR3 DNA follows: TGTGCCAGTAGTATAGGGCTGCTAGACCTCAATGAGCAGTTCTTC.

The sample holds many counts of this clone. Its ends do not fully match the called genes, so a read error is possible. The J gene is TRBJ2-7, the V gene TRBV19; TRBD1 matches at 7 bases. Per the germline V gene, CDR1 is LNHDA and CDR2 is SQIVND (reference sequence). The CDR3 runs to 12 residues. The chain's CDR3 is CASSLGDSPVSF. The CDR3 bases are TGTGCCAGTAGTTTGGGGGACAGCCCGGTCTCCTTC.

The sample holds one count of this clone. The chain combines TRBV21-1 with TRBJ2-6. TRBV21-1 is a pseudogene locus. The CDR3 spans 18 residues. CDR3 loop: CASSNLAALLSGANVLTF. In DNA, the CDR3 is TGTGCCAGCAGCAACCTGGCCGCGCTCCTCTCTGGGGCCAACGTCCTGACTTTC.

A few counts support this clone. The rearrangement joins TRBV25-1 to TRBJ2-2, with D perhaps TRBD1 or TRBD2 (5 bases each). V was cut by 3 bases and J by 6 bases, with 11 bases left in between. The germline V gene has CDR1 MGHDK and CDR2 SYGVNS. The CDR3 has 14 amino acids. Here the CDR3 DNA reads TGTGCCAGCAGTGATCCTAGGGGAGCCGGGGAGCTGTTTTTT. As protein: CASSDPRGAGELFF.

The V call is TRBV6-5, the J call TRBJ2-7; D possibly corresponds to TRBD1 (5 bases). Germline-derived CDR1 and CDR2 are MNHEY and SVGAGI. This CDR3 is 13 amino acids long. V gave up 6 bases and J gave up 3 bases, with 12 bases separating them. The CDR3 region has the DNA TGTGCCAGCAGCCTAGGGGTGGACTACGAGCAGTACTTC. It is translated as CASSLGVDYEQYF.

The count of this clone is one. The rearrangement joins TRBV29-1 to TRBJ1-4; 10 bases align to TRBD1. Germline trimming cut 7 bases from V and 1 base from J; bases unmatched to any gene: 3. The CDR3 loop spans 14 amino acids. CDR1 and CDR2 (germline): SQVTM, ANQGSEA. The CDR3 DNA reads TGCAGCGCAAGGGACAGGGGAACTAATGAAAAACTGTTTTTT. This codes for CSARDRGTNEKLFF.

The sample holds one count of this clone. CDR3 DNA sequence: TGCGCCAGCAGCATGGGAGGGGTGGGTGAGCAGTTCTTC. This sequence encodes CASSMGGVGEQFF. This rearrangement joins TRBV5-1 to TRBJ2-1; 7 bases are shared with TRBD2. This CDR3 contains 13 residues. V was pared by 4 bases and J by 9 bases, with 7 bases of the junction left unmatched. Germline V lookup: CDR1 SGHRS, CDR2 YFSETQ.

The rearrangement joins TRBV18 to TRBJ2-7; D is undetermined. Germline CDR1 KGHSH, CDR2 LQKENI. The V end was cut by 3 bases, the J end by 7 bases, with 13 bases between. This CDR3 is 13 amino acids long. As DNA, the CDR3 is TGTGCCAGCTCACCCGGGCCCGAGAGTGAGCAGTACTTC. Translating it yields CASSPGPESEQYF.

The genes are TRBV10-3 and TRBJ2-5, with unresolved D. CDR1 ENHRY and CDR2 SYGVKD come from the germline V gene. Deletions cut 7 bases from V and 0 bases from J, with 9 bases between. CDR3 size: 13 residues. The CDR3 sequence: CAITPDDQETQYF. Written as DNA, the CDR3 is TGTGCCATCACACCGGACGACCAAGAGACCCAGTACTTC.

V usage is TRBV7-9 and J usage is TRBJ2-7; 10 bases match TRBD1. Germline V lookup: CDR1 SEHNR, CDR2 FQNEAQ (reference sequence). The V and J ends lost 4 bases and 7 bases, in that order; junction bases with no gene match: 1. The CDR3 runs 12 residues. The CDR3 protein is CASSWTGGEQYF. The CDR3 DNA sequence: TGTGCCAGCAGCTGGACAGGGGGGGAGCAGTACTTC.

The chain uses TRBV11-3 and TRBJ1-1, with D possibly TRBD1 on 6 matching bases. The V and J ends lost 4 bases and 1 base respectively, with 13 bases between them. The CDR3 has 15 residues. Germline V gene data show CDR1 as SGHNT and CDR2 as YENEEA. As DNA, the CDR3 is TGTGCCAGCAGCTCACAGGGACAATCGAACACTGAAGCTTTCTTT. Protein product: CASSSQGQSNTEAFF. Variable domain in full (rest from reference TRBV11-3 and TRBJ1-1): EAGVVQSPRYKIIEKKQPVAFWCNPISGHNTLYWYLQNLGQGPELLIRYENEEAVDDSQLPKDRFSAERLKGVDSTLKIQPAELGDSAVYLCASSSQGQSNTEAFFGQGTRLTVV.

The chain couples TRBV6-5 to TRBJ2-7; 8 bases are shared with TRBD1. Germline V lookup: CDR1 MNHEY, CDR2 SVGAGI. CDR3 length: 14 amino acids. J gave up 4 bases and V 2 bases, and 4 bases lay outside the gene matches. The DNA for the CDR3 is TGTGCCAGCAGTTACCATGACAGGGGTTACGAGCAGTACTTC. Translated: CASSYHDRGYEQYF.

The rearrangement uses TRBV5-4 and TRBJ1-1; the D gene is possibly TRBD1 (5 bases). There are 14 residues in the CDR3. Germline V gene lookup returns CDR1 SGHNT and CDR2 YYREEE (reference sequence). Trimming left V 4 bases short and J 7 bases short, with 17 bases between. The DNA for the CDR3 is TGTGCCAGCAGCCTACCGGGACTTAAGCTTGAAGCTTTCTTT. Translation: CASSLPGLKLEAFF.

This chain joins TRBV7-2 and TRBJ1-5; D is unclear. Germline CDR1 and CDR2: SGHTA and FQGNSA. Trimming took 5 bases from V and 3 from J, leaving 14 bases between them. This CDR3 comprises 15 residues. The DNA for the CDR3 is TGTGCCAGCAGCCGTACGCGGGGATCCAATCAGCCCCAGCATTTT. It specifies CASSRTRGSNQPQHF.

This clone was observed a few times. The V gene is TRBV2, the J gene TRBJ2-7; D not certain. Germline V gene sequence: CDR1 SNHLY, CDR2 FYNNEI. Trimming left V 5 bases short and J 3 bases short, with 5 bases between. The CDR3 runs 11 residues. CDR3: CASSPLYEQYF. The CDR3, as DNA: TGTGCCAGCAGTCCACTCTACGAGCAGTACTTC.

The V call is TRBV28, the J call TRBJ2-5; D uncertain. The length of the CDR3 is 14 residues. Trimming stripped 6 bases from V and 5 bases from J, with 16 bases between. Germline V lookup: CDR1 MDHEN, CDR2 SYDVKM. CDR3 amino acids: CASRGTVVRETQYF. CDR3 sequence (DNA): TGTGCCAGCAGGGGAACAGTGGTGCGGGAGACCCAGTACTTC.

This rearrangement joins TRBV9 to TRBJ2-2; no firm D call. There are 13 residues in the CDR3. Trimming cost V 6 bases and J 6 bases, with 12 bases left between them. Germline CDR1 SGDLS, CDR2 YYNGEE. This CDR3 reads CASTPGKSGELFF. CDR3 DNA sequence: TGTGCCAGCACCCCTGGGAAGTCCGGGGAGCTGTTTTTT.

The rearrangement joins TRBV29-1 to TRBJ1-2; D unclear. CDR3 length: 11 residues. V dropped 4 bases and J dropped 6 bases, with 9 bases sitting between them. Germline CDR1 reads SQVTM; CDR2 reads ANQGSEA. The CDR3 here is CSVVGVDGYTF. CDR3 nucleotides: TGCAGCGTTGTTGGGGTGGATGGCTACACCTTC.

The table lists this clone with many counts. V gene TRBV6-6 combines with J gene TRBJ1-5; D unresolved. Germline V gene lookup returns CDR1 MNHNY and CDR2 SVGAGI (reference sequence). The V end was cut by 6 bases, the J end by 4 bases, with 10 bases between. This CDR3 comprises 13 residues. CDR3 sequence: CASRMDGNQPQHF. Written as DNA, the CDR3 is TGTGCCAGCAGGATGGACGGGAATCAGCCCCAGCATTTT.

This chain joins TRBV4-2 and TRBJ2-3; tentatively, D is TRBD2 (5 bases). V dropped 1 base and J dropped 3 bases, with 14 bases sitting between them. Germline V gene sequence: CDR1 LGHNA, CDR2 YNFKEQ. This CDR3 is built from 16 residues. The chain's CDR3 is CASSQAWSSPTDTQYF. The DNA of the CDR3 is TGTGCCAGCAGCCAAGCTTGGTCTAGCCCTACAGATACGCAGTATTTT.